Below, 26 T cell receptor beta chains from the same sample are listed, as sequenced in a study of PD-1 blockade in classical Hodgkin lymphoma. Each patient relapsed following autologous stem cell transplantation, and prior brentuximab vedotin exposure differed. TCRdb keeps only in-frame clones here, not all; method: immunoSEQ multiplex PCR. Of 20,000 to 25,000 clones in the sample, 70% to 85% were seen once. The source was peripheral blood mononuclear cells (PBMCs), collected before the second cycle of nivolumab. The receptors here all came from a human donor with classical Hodgkin lymphoma.

This clone was seen more than once but under ten times. The chain links TRBV7-8 to TRBJ1-1; no definite D call. V shed 2 bases and J shed 4 bases, with 8 bases lying between them. The CDR3 has 13 amino acids. Germline CDR1 reads SGHVS; CDR2 reads FQNEAQ. This chain's CDR3 is CASSLSRGTEAFF. The CDR3 DNA is TGTGCCAGCAGCTTAAGTCGTGGCACTGAAGCTTTCTTT.

The chain combines TRBV6-1 with TRBJ2-3, with D maybe TRBD2 (7 bases). CDR1 and CDR2 from the germline V gene are MNHNS and SASEGT. V was shortened by 8 bases and J by 2 bases, with 17 bases between the two germline ends. The CDR3 sequence is 15 residues long. The CDR3: CASPRGGRPTDTQYF. The DNA for the CDR3 is TGTGCCAGCCCCAGGGGCGGGAGACCCACAGATACGCAGTATTTT.

This chain connects TRBV30 to TRBJ1-2; D gene uncertain. V was trimmed by 2 bases and J by 3 bases, leaving 10 bases between them. CDR3 size: 13 residues. Looked up from germline, CDR1 is GTSNPN and CDR2 is SVGIG (reference sequence). The CDR3 loop reads CAWSPGGHYGYTF. The CDR3 nucleotides read TGTGCCTGGAGTCCTGGAGGGCACTATGGCTACACCTTC. Filled out from reference TRBV30 and TRBJ1-2, the complete variable domain reads SQTIHQWPATLVQPVGSPLSLECTVEGTSNPNLYWYRQAAGRGLQLLFYSVGIGQISSEVPQNLSASRPQDRQFILSSKKLLLSDSGFYLCAWSPGGHYGYTFGSGTRLTVV.

This clone appeared many times. The J gene is TRBJ1-2, the V gene TRBV4-1; D call uncertain. Germline lookup yields CDR1 MGHRA and CDR2 YSYEKL. Trimming shortened V by 4 bases and J by 7 bases, and 10 bases separated the two germline ends. CDR3 length: 12 amino acids. The DNA for the CDR3 is TGCGCCAGCAGCCTGCCCCTGGGTGGCTACACCTTC. Translating it yields CASSLPLGGYTF.

This clone appeared a few times. The rearrangement uses TRBV7-9 and TRBJ1-4; possibly TRBD1 for D (5 bases). Germline-derived CDR1 and CDR2 are SEHNR and FQNEAQ (reference sequence). The CDR3 is made up of 15 amino acids. The V and J ends lost 5 bases and 4 bases respectively, with 14 bases between them. CDR3 amino acids: CASSPGRDGNEKLFF. CDR3 DNA sequence: TGTGCCAGCAGCCCCGGCCGGGACGGTAATGAAAAACTGTTTTTT.

This clone turned up a few times. The V and J genes are TRBV19 and TRBJ1-1; D not resolved. This CDR3 has 13 amino acids. Trimming stripped 4 bases from V and 1 base from J, with 7 bases between. Looked up from germline, CDR1 is LNHDA and CDR2 is SQIVND (reference sequence). CDR3 DNA: TGTGCCAGTAGTACAGGAGCGAACACTGAAGCTTTCTTT. It yields the protein CASSTGANTEAFF.

A few counts support this clone. V usage is TRBV27 and J usage is TRBJ2-1, with D uncertain. The CDR3 consists of 15 residues. Germline CDR1 MNHEY, CDR2 SMNVEV (reference sequence). Trimming stripped 0 bases from V and 7 bases from J, with 13 bases between. The CDR3 sequence: CASSLSGLWSNEQFF. DNA for the CDR3: TGTGCCAGCAGTTTATCTGGGTTATGGTCTAATGAGCAGTTCTTC.

The chain links TRBV13 to TRBJ2-3; D gene ambiguous. CDR3 length equals 15 residues. Trimming removed 1 base from V and 2 bases from J, with 10 bases in between. Per the germline V gene, CDR1 is PRHDT and CDR2 is FYEKMQ (reference sequence). CDR3 DNA: TGTGCCAGCAGCTTAGCCCGGATCAACACAGATACGCAGTATTTT. This codes for CASSLARINTDTQYF.

The chain recombines TRBV7-2 with TRBJ2-2; no clear D. The CDR3 has 14 amino acids. In germline, CDR1 is SGHTA, CDR2 FQGNSA. Deletions cut 5 bases from V and 4 bases from J, with 11 bases between. Here the CDR3 reads CASSQPGFTGELFF. CDR3 nucleotides: TGTGCCAGCAGCCAACCGGGCTTCACCGGGGAGCTGTTTTTT.

The chain uses TRBV18 and TRBJ1-4, with D perhaps TRBD1 (5 bases). CDR1 is KGHSH, CDR2 LQKENI, per germline. The CDR3 totals 15 residues. The V end was cut by 3 bases, the J end by 0 bases, with 8 bases between. CDR3 region: CASSPGTPTNEKLFF. CDR3 coding DNA: TGTGCCAGCTCACCGGGGACGCCAACTAATGAAAAACTGTTTTTT. Variable domain in full (rest from reference TRBV18 and TRBJ1-4): NAGVMQNPRHLVRRRGQEARLRCSPMKGHSHVYWYRQLPEEGLKFMVYLQKENIIDESGMPKERFSAEFPKEGPSILRIQQVVRGDSAAYFCASSPGTPTNEKLFFGSGTQLSVL.

J is TRBJ2-3 and V is TRBV6-1; possibly TRBD1 for D (5 bases). V lost 0 bases, J lost 0 bases, and 13 bases lay in between. The V gene's germline CDR1 is MNHNS and CDR2 SASEGT. The CDR3 extends over 17 amino acids. CDR3 nucleotides: TGTGCCAGCAGTGAAGCGCTATGGGCAGGGAGCACAGATACGCAGTATTTT. This translates into CASSEALWAGSTDTQYF.

The gene calls are TRBV27 and TRBJ2-7; 7 bases are a match to TRBD2. Germline values: CDR1 MNHEY, CDR2 SMNVEV (reference sequence). The junction had 6 bases not matched to a gene; V was cut back by 6 bases and J by 4 bases. The CDR3 sequence is 13 residues long. DNA of the CDR3: TGTGCCAGCAGCCGCGGGGGAGGGTACGAGCAGTACTTC. Translated, it gives CASSRGGGYEQYF.

This rearrangement joins TRBV19 to TRBJ1-1; 8 nucleotides align to TRBD1. This CDR3 is built from 13 residues. Germline CDR1 and CDR2: LNHDA and SQIVND (reference sequence). CDR3 region: CAVSRGQATEAFF. In DNA form, the CDR3 reads TGTGCTGTCAGTAGGGGACAGGCCACTGAAGCTTTCTTT.

The chain has TRBV28 and TRBJ2-7, with D maybe TRBD1 (6 bases). Deletions cut 8 bases from V and 6 bases from J, with 17 bases between. Germline CDR1 MDHEN, CDR2 SYDVKM. The length of the CDR3 is 13 residues. The CDR3: CASRSGAASEQYF. CDR3 DNA: TGTGCCAGCCGTTCAGGGGCCGCGAGCGAGCAGTACTTC.

J is TRBJ2-5 and V is TRBV5-1; D ambiguous. Per the germline V gene, CDR1 is SGHRS and CDR2 is YFSETQ. V gave up 0 bases and J gave up 2 bases, with 5 bases separating them. The CDR3 totals 13 residues. The CDR3 loop reads CASSLGLQETQYF. The CDR3 DNA follows: TGCGCCAGCAGCTTGGGACTTCAAGAGACCCAGTACTTC.

This clone was detected only once. This sequence joins TRBV10-3 and TRBJ1-2; 8 bases agree with TRBD1. After removal of 6 bases from V and 9 bases from J, the junction contained 15 bases not matched to a gene. CDR3 length equals 15 residues. Germline values: CDR1 ENHRY, CDR2 SYGVKD. The CDR3: CAIRIVGTGGESYTF. The CDR3 nucleotides are TGTGCCATCAGAATAGTAGGGACAGGCGGCGAGAGCTACACCTTC.

The sample holds one count of this clone. V is TRBV10-2 and J is TRBJ1-2; tentatively, D is TRBD1 (6 bases). V was shortened by 5 bases and J by 4 bases, with 14 bases between the two germline ends. The CDR3 sequence is 14 residues long. Germline CDR1 WSHSY, CDR2 SAAADI. CDR3 region: CASSPGDGLYGYTF. CDR3 nucleotides: TGCGCCAGCAGTCCAGGGGACGGCCTCTATGGCTACACCTTC.

The V gene is TRBV18, the J gene TRBJ2-5; 9 bases align to TRBD2. The ends lost 2 bases at V and 6 bases at J; junction bases unmatched: 10. This CDR3 is 16 amino acids long. Germline CDR1 reads KGHSH; CDR2 reads LQKENI. The CDR3: CASSPGVAGAGKTQYF. CDR3 bases: TGTGCCAGCTCACCAGGAGTAGCGGGGGCAGGAAAGACCCAGTACTTC. Full variable domain (rest looked up from reference TRBV18 and TRBJ2-5): NAGVMQNPRHLVRRRGQEARLRCSPMKGHSHVYWYRQLPEEGLKFMVYLQKENIIDESGMPKERFSAEFPKEGPSILRIQQVVRGDSAAYFCASSPGVAGAGKTQYFGPGTRLLVL.

On this clone: The same CDR3 arises from other DNA sequences in this sample as well. The chain links TRBV7-2 to TRBJ2-7; D perhaps matches TRBD1 (5 bases). V lost 1 base to trimming and J lost 4 bases, with 11 bases between them. This CDR3 has 14 amino acids. Germline-derived CDR1 and CDR2 are SGHTA and FQGNSA. The CDR3 here is CASSLGAGRYEQYF. CDR3 coding DNA: TGTGCCAGCAGCTTAGGGGCAGGGCGTTACGAGCAGTACTTC.

The genes are TRBV25-1 and TRBJ1-2; unclear D gene. Germline V CDR1 and CDR2: MGHDK, SYGVNS. The CDR3 spans 12 residues. Between the trimmed V and J ends, which lost 2 bases and 8 bases, there was a span of 9 bases. CDR3 protein: CASSERRGGYTF. Here the CDR3 DNA reads TGTGCCAGCAGTGAACGACGGGGAGGCTACACCTTC.

V is TRBV30 and J is TRBJ1-2; D is possibly TRBD1 (5 bases). Germline-derived CDR1 and CDR2 are GTSNPN and SVGIG (reference sequence). Trimming left V 3 bases short and J 6 bases short, with 23 bases between. CDR3 length equals 16 residues. The CDR3 here is CAWRTRGASVRHGYTF. As DNA, the CDR3 is TGTGCCTGGAGAACGAGGGGCGCTTCAGTTCGTCATGGCTACACCTTC. Variable domain in full (rest from reference TRBV30 and TRBJ1-2): SQTIHQWPATLVQPVGSPLSLECTVEGTSNPNLYWYRQAAGRGLQLLFYSVGIGQISSEVPQNLSASRPQDRQFILSSKKLLLSDSGFYLCAWRTRGASVRHGYTFGSGTRLTVV.

Regarding this clone: The sample contains more than one DNA sequence encoding this CDR3. This sequence joins TRBV19 and TRBJ1-2; D might be TRBD1 (6 bases). Per the germline V gene, CDR1 is LNHDA and CDR2 is SQIVND (reference sequence). Deletions cut 3 bases from V and 6 bases from J, with 11 bases between. This CDR3 is built from 13 residues. CDR3 DNA: TGTGCCAGTAGTATTGGCAGGGGAGATGGCTACACCTTC. As protein: CASSIGRGDGYTF.

The chain has TRBV19 and TRBJ2-1; D gene ambiguous. The CDR3 sequence is 11 residues long. Germline CDR1 LNHDA, CDR2 SQIVND (reference sequence). V lost 3 bases and J 9 bases, leaving 6 bases between the germline ends. The DNA for the CDR3 is TGTGCCAGTAGTATCTGGGGTGAGCAGTTCTTC. Amino acids: CASSIWGEQFF.

The genes are TRBV2 and TRBJ2-5; D not certain. Trimming cost V 4 bases and J 5 bases, with 5 bases left between them. This CDR3 region has 11 residues. The germline V gene has CDR1 SNHLY and CDR2 FYNNEI. The CDR3 reads CASSARETQYF. The CDR3 nucleotides are TGTGCCAGCAGTGCCCGGGAGACCCAGTACTTC.

This clone was counted only a few times. V gene TRBV27 combines with J gene TRBJ2-1, with D hard to call. The germline gives CDR1 MNHEY, CDR2 SMNVEV (reference sequence). The CDR3 length is 13 residues. The V and J ends lost 2 bases and 5 bases respectively, with 7 bases between them. In DNA, the CDR3 is TGTGCCAGCAGTTTAGGCTTGGACAATGAGCAGTTCTTC. Translation: CASSLGLDNEQFF.

This chain uses TRBV4-1 with TRBJ2-7; 8 bases line up with TRBD2. This CDR3 has 15 residues. Trimming took 4 bases from V and 2 from J; bases not matched to a gene: 7. The germline CDR1 and CDR2 sequences are MGHRA and YSYEKL. CDR3 in amino acids: CASSRSLSGAYEQYF. CDR3 in DNA: TGCGCCAGCAGCCGATCACTTAGCGGGGCCTACGAGCAGTACTTC.